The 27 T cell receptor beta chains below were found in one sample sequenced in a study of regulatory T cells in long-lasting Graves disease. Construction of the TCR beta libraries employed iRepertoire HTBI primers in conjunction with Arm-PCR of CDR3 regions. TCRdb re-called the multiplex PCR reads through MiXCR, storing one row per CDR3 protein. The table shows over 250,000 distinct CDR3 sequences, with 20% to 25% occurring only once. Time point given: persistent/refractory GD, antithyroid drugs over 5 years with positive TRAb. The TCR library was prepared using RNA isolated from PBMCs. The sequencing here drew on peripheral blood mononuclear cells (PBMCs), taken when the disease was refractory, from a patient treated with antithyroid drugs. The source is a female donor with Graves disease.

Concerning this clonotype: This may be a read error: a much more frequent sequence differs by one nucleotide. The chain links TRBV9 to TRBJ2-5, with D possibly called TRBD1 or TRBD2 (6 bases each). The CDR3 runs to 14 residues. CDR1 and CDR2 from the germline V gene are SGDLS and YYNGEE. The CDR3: CASSPPGAKETQCF. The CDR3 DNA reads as TGTGCCAGCTCACCACCGGGGGCGAAAGAGACCCAGTGCTTC. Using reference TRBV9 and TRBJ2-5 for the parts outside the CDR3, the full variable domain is DSGVTQTPKHLITATGQRVTLRCSPRSGDLSVYWYQQSLDQGLQFLIQYYNGEERAKGNILERFSAQQFPDLHSELNLSSLELGDSALYFCASSPPGAKETQCFGPGTRLLVL.

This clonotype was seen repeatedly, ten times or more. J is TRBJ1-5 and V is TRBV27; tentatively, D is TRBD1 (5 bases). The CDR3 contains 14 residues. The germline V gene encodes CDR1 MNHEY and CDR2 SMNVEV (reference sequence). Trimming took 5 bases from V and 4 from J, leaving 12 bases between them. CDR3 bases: TGTGCCAGCAGTAACCGGGGACGGAATCAGCCCCAGCATTTT. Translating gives CASSNRGRNQPQHF.

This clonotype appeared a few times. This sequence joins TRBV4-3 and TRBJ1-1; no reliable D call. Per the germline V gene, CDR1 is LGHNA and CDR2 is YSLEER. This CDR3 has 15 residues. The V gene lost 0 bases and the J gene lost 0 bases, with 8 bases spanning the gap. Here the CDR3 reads CASSQEVDLNTEAFF. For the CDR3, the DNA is TGCGCCAGCAGCCAAGAAGTGGACCTGAACACTGAAGCTTTCTTT.

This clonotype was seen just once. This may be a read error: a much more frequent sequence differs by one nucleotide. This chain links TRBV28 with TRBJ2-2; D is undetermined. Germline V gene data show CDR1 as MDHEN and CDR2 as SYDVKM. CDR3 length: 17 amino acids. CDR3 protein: CVSSFVLGRPVAGELFF. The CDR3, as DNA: TGTGTCAGCAGTTTCGTTTTAGGACGGCCCGTTGCGGGGGAGCTGTTTTTT.

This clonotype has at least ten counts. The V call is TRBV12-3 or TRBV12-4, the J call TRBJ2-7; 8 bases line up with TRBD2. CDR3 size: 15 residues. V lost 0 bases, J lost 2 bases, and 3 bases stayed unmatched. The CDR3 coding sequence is TGTGCCAGCAGTTTAGCGAGGGGACTAGCCTACGAGCAGTACTTC. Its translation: CASSLARGLAYEQYF.

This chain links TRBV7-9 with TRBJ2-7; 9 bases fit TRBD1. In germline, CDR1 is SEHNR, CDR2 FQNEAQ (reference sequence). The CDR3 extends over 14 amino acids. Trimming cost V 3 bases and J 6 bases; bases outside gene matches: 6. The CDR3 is CASSFEQGAFEQYF. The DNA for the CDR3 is TGTGCCAGCAGCTTTGAACAGGGGGCCTTCGAGCAGTACTTC.

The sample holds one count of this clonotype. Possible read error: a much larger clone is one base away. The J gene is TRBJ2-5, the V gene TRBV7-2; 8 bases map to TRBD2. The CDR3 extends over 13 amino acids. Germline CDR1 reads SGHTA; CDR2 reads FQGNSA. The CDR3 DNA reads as TGTGCCAACAGCCCGGGGACTAGGAAGACCCAGTACTTC. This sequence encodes CANSPGTRKTQYF.

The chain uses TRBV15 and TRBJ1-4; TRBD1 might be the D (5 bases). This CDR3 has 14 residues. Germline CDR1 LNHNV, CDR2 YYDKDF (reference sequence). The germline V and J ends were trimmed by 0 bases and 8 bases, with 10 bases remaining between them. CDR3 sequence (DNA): TGTGCCACCAGCAGAGACAGGGCCGAGGAAAAACTGTTTTTT. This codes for CATSRDRAEEKLFF.

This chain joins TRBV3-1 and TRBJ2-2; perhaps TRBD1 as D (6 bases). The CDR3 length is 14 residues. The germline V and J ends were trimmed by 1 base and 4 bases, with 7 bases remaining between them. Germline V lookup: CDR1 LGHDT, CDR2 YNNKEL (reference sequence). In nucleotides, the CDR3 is TGTGCCAGCAGCCAAGGGACAGCCACCGGGGAGCTGTTTTTT. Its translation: CASSQGTATGELFF.

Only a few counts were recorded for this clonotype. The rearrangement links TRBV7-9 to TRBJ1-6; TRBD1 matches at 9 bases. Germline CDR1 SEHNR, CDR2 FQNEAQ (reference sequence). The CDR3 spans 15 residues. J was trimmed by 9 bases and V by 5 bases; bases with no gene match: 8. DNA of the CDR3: TGTGCCAGCAGCGGTTGGGACAGGGAAATTTCACCCCTCCACTTT. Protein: CASSGWDREISPLHF.

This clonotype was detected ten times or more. CDR3 DNA: TGCAGTGCTAGTTCCAGGGCGGCATATGGCTACACCTTC. It specifies CSASSRAAYGYTF. The chain recombines TRBV20-1 with TRBJ1-2; possibly TRBD1 for D (5 bases). Germline V lookup: CDR1 DFQATT, CDR2 SNEGSKA (reference sequence). The CDR3 sequence is 13 residues long. V was shortened by 3 bases and J by 5 bases, with 13 bases between the two germline ends.

CDR3: CASSFGQGMGYSNQPQHF. In DNA, the CDR3 is TGTGCCAGCAGCTTTGGACAGGGGATGGGGTATAGCAATCAGCCCCAGCATTTT. This rearrangement joins TRBV7-2 to TRBJ1-5; 9 bases agree with TRBD1. The CDR3 is made up of 18 amino acids. V lost 3 bases and J lost 0; bases outside the gene matches: 9. Germline loops: CDR1 SGHTA, CDR2 FQGNSA.

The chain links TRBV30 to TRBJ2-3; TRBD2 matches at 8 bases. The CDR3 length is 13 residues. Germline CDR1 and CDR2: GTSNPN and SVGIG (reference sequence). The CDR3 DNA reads TGTGCGCGGGAGGCTAGCGGCACAGATACGCAGTATTTT. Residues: CAREASGTDTQYF.

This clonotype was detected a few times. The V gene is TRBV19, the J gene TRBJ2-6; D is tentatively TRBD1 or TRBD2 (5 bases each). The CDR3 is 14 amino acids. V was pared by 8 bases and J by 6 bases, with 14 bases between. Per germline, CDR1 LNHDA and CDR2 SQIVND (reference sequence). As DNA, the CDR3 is TGTGCCAGTTCAGAGGGGACCGAGGCCAACGTCCTGACTTTC. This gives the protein CASSEGTEANVLTF.

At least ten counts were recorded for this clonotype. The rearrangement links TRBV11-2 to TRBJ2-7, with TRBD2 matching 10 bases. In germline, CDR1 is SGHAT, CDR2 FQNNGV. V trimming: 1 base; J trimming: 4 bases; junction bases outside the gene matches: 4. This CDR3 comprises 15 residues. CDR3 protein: CASSLGPSGSYEQYF. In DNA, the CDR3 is TGTGCCAGCAGCTTAGGTCCTAGCGGGAGTTACGAGCAGTACTTC.

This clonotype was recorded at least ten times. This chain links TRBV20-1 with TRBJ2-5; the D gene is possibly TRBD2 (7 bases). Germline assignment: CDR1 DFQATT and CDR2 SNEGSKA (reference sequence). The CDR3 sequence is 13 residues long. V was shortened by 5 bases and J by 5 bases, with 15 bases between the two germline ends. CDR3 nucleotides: TGCAGTGCTCAACAGGGAGGGGAGGAGACCCAGTACTTC. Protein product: CSAQQGGEETQYF.

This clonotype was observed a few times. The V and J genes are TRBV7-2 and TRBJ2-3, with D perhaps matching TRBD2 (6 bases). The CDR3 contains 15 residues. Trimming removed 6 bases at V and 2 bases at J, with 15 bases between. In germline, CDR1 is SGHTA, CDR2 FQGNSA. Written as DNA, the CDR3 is TGTGCCAGCAGGCCAATCCCGGGGGACACAGATACGCAGTATTTT. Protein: CASRPIPGDTDTQYF.

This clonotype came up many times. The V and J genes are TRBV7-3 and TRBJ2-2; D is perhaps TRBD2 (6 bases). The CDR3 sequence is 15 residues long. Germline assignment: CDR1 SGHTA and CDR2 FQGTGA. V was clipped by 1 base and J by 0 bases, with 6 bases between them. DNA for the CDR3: TGTGCCAGCAGCTTAAGCGGGGCGAACACCGGGGAGCTGTTTTTT. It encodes CASSLSGANTGELFF.

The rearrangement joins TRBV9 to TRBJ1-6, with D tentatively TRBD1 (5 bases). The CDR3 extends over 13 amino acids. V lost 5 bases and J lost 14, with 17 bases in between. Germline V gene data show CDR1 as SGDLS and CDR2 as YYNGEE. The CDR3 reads CASSGGGTKALHF. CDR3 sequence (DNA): TGTGCCAGCAGTGGAGGAGGGACCAAGGCCCTCCACTTT.

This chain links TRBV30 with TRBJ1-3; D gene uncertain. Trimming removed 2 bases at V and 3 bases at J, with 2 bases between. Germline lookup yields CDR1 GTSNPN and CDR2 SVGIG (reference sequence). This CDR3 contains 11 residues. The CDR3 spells CAWSNGNTIYF. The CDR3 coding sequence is TGTGCCTGGAGTAATGGAAACACCATATATTTT. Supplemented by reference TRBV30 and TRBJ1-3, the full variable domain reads SQTIHQWPATLVQPVGSPLSLECTVEGTSNPNLYWYRQAAGRGLQLLFYSVGIGQISSEVPQNLSASRPQDRQFILSSKKLLLSDSGFYLCAWSNGNTIYFGEGSWLTVV.

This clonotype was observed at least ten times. CDR3 in DNA: TGCAGCGTTGAAATGGACAGGAGCTCCTACGAGCAGTACTTC. Encoded protein: CSVEMDRSSYEQYF. The chain is built from TRBV29-1 and TRBJ2-7; TRBD1 matches 7 bases. The CDR3 spans 14 residues. The germline gives CDR1 SQVTM, CDR2 ANQGSEA. Losses at the gene ends were 2 bases for V and 0 bases for J; bases not matched to a gene: 4.

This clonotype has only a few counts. CDR3 coding DNA: TGTGCCAGCAGCACGGGACTAGCGGACTCCTACGAGCAGTACTTC. Protein product: CASSTGLADSYEQYF. The rearrangement links TRBV9 to TRBJ2-7, with TRBD2 matching 11 bases. The germline gives CDR1 SGDLS, CDR2 YYNGEE. V dropped 4 bases and J dropped 0; count of bases not matched to a gene: 3. CDR3 length: 15 amino acids.

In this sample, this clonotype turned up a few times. As DNA, the CDR3 is TGTGCCAGCAGCGTATTAGCGGACTCTGGAAACACCATATATTTT. Translation gives CASSVLADSGNTIYF. The V call is TRBV9, the J call TRBJ1-3; D not resolved. Trimming stripped 1 base from V and 0 bases from J, with 8 bases between. CDR3 length: 15 residues. Germline assignment: CDR1 SGDLS and CDR2 YYNGEE.

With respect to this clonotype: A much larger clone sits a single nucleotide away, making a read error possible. CDR3 residues: CAFSETIVTEAFF. The CDR3 coding sequence is TGTGCCTTCAGTGAGACGATTGTGACTGAAGCTTTCTTT. The chain couples TRBV10-3 to TRBJ1-1; D is uncertain. CDR1 is ENHRY, CDR2 SYGVKD, per germline. The CDR3 is made up of 13 amino acids.

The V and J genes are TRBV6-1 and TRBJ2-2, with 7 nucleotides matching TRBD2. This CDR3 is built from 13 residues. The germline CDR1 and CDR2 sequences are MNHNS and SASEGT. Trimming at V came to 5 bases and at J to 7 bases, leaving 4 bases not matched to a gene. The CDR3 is CASSRGGSGELFF. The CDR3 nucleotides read TGTGCCAGCAGTCGCGGGGGAAGCGGGGAGCTGTTTTTT.

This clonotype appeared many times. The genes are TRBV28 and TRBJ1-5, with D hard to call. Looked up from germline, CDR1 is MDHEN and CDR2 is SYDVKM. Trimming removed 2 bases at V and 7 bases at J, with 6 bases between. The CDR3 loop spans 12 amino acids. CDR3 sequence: CASSLIEQPQHF. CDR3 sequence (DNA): TGTGCCAGCAGTTTAATTGAGCAGCCCCAGCATTTT.

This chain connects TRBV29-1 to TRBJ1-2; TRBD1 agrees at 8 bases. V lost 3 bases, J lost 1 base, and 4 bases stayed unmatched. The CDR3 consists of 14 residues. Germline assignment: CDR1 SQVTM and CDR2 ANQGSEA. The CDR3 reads CSVEGQEINYGYTF. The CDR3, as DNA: TGCAGCGTTGAGGGACAGGAGATTAACTATGGCTACACCTTC.